These 24 T cell receptor beta chains originate from one sample sequenced in a study of blood T cells in healthy people across ages. Combining a sample-barcoded 5' primer with a J-beta primer mix, a second PCR ran for about 7 to 11 cycles. TCRdb re-called the 5' RACE reads with MiXCR, one entry per CDR3 protein. This table holds some 760,000 distinct CDR3 sequences, roughly 25% found once. The same sample was also studied in work on T cells of mothers and their children.

The sequenced material came from blood. These TCRs come from a boy younger than 18 in good health.

To note about this clonotype: A read error may account for a junction end that differs from germline. The V call is TRBV20-1, the J call TRBJ2-7, with 10 positions matching TRBD2. Germline assignment: CDR1 DFQATT and CDR2 SNEGSKA (reference sequence). This CDR3 is 15 amino acids long. This CDR3 is CSAIMPSGSSYEQYF. CDR3 bases: TGCAGTGCCATCATGCCTAGCGGGAGTTCCTACGAACAGTACTTC.

V and J are TRBV12-3 or TRBV12-4 and TRBJ1-3; TRBD1 matches at 8 bases. There are 14 residues in the CDR3. With V trimmed by 7 bases and J by 2 bases, 4 bases remained unmatched. DNA for the CDR3: TGTGCCAGCAAGAGGACAGGGACTGGAAACACCATATATTTT. Protein product: CASKRTGTGNTIYF.

The chain links TRBV6-1 to TRBJ2-5; TRBD1 matches 7 bases. The CDR3 length is 15 residues. V lost 4 bases, J lost 1 base, and 6 bases stayed unmatched. Per germline, CDR1 MNHNS and CDR2 SASEGT. In nucleotides, the CDR3 is TGTGCCAGCAGTGTGGGGACAGTAGCCCAAGAGACCCAGTACTTC. Its translation is CASSVGTVAQETQYF.

This clonotype turned up a few times. This chain uses TRBV4-2 with TRBJ2-5; weak D call: TRBD2 (5 bases). V lost 1 base to trimming and J lost 5 bases, with 8 bases between them. CDR1 is LGHNA, CDR2 YNFKEQ, per germline. The length of the CDR3 is 13 residues. Here the CDR3 DNA reads TGTGCCAGCAGCCAAGTAGCGAGGGAGACCCAGTACTTC. This translates into CASSQVARETQYF.

This clonotype was recorded many times. The chain joins TRBV29-1 to TRBJ2-5; D perhaps matches TRBD1 (6 bases). The J call is in doubt because the DNA end fits TRBJ2-1 better. This CDR3 is 13 amino acids long. The germline V gene encodes CDR1 SQVTM and CDR2 ANQGSEA. DNA for the CDR3: TGCAGCGTTGAAGCAGGCCAGGGGCCCCTTCAGTTCTTC. It specifies CSVEAGQGPLQFF.

The chain couples TRBV15 to TRBJ2-3; TRBD2 aligns across 11 bases. This CDR3 has 15 amino acids. Trimming removed 9 bases from V and 1 base from J; junction bases left unmatched: 6. CDR1 LNHNV and CDR2 YYDKDF come from the germline V gene (reference sequence). CDR3 nucleotide sequence: TGTGCCACGCAAAGGACTAGCGGGCGCACAGATACGCAGTATTTT. Its translation is CATQRTSGRTDTQYF.

This clonotype was detected a few times. This chain uses TRBV12-3 or TRBV12-4 with TRBJ2-4; the match to TRBD1 covers 8 bases. This CDR3 is 16 amino acids long. With V trimmed by 4 bases and J by 4 bases, 9 bases remained unmatched. CDR3 amino acids: CASSSDRVLLKNIQYF. The CDR3 nucleotides are TGTGCCAGCAGTTCGGACAGGGTGCTTCTAAAAAACATTCAGTACTTC.

V gene TRBV9 combines with J gene TRBJ2-2; TRBD1 aligns across 9 bases. Germline assignment: CDR1 SGDLS and CDR2 YYNGEE. The CDR3 extends over 16 amino acids. The V gene end was trimmed by 1 base and the J gene end by 4 bases; junction bases not matched to a gene: 5. The CDR3 bases are TGTGCCAGCAGCGTACCGGGACAGGGTCCCACCGGGGAGCTGTTTTTT. Its translation is CASSVPGQGPTGELFF.

This clonotype was seen more than once but under ten times. J is TRBJ2-5 and V is TRBV29-1, with TRBD1 matching over 8 bases. The end of the DNA is better explained by TRBJ2-7, so the J call may be wrong. CDR1 SQVTM and CDR2 ANQGSEA come from the germline V gene. This CDR3 has 14 amino acids. The CDR3 sequence is CSVRTGKGSYEQYF. The CDR3 bases are TGCAGCGTAAGGACAGGGAAGGGGTCCTACGAGCAGTACTTC.

This clonotype was seen only a few times. V usage is TRBV7-6 and J usage is TRBJ1-3; D is uncertain. This CDR3 has 16 residues. Trimming pared 5 bases from V and 0 bases from J, leaving 14 bases between. Germline values: CDR1 SGHVS, CDR2 FNYEAQ. The CDR3 spells CASSPPGRHSGNTIYF. CDR3 nucleotides: TGTGCCAGCAGCCCCCCCGGGAGACACTCTGGAAACACCATATATTTT. The whole variable domain, filled in from reference TRBV7-6 and TRBJ1-3, reads GAGVSQSPRYKVTKRGQDVALRCDPISGHVSLYWYRQALGQGPEFLTYFNYEAQQDKSGLPNDRFSAERPEGSISTLTIQRTEQRDSAMYRCASSPPGRHSGNTIYFGEGSWLTVV.

The table lists this clonotype with a few counts. The chain uses TRBV3-1 and TRBJ2-1, with D uncertain. Germline V CDR1 and CDR2: LGHDT, YNNKEL (reference sequence). The CDR3 has 15 amino acids. Trimming removed 5 bases at V and 8 bases at J, with 19 bases between. The chain's CDR3 is CASSLEGRVRDEQFF. CDR3 DNA sequence: TGTGCCAGCAGCTTAGAAGGAAGGGTTCGGGATGAGCAGTTCTTC.

V gene TRBV7-9 combines with J gene TRBJ1-1; a weak D match, TRBD1 (5 bases). The CDR3 totals 13 residues. The germline V and J ends were trimmed by 0 bases and 11 bases, with 13 bases remaining between them. Per the germline V gene, CDR1 is SEHNR and CDR2 is FQNEAQ (reference sequence). CDR3 protein: CASSLALGVEAFF. The CDR3 DNA follows: TGTGCCAGCAGCTTAGCCTTGGGGGTGGAGGCTTTCTTT.

The chain is built from TRBV7-9 and TRBJ2-5; D might be TRBD1 (6 bases). The end of the DNA is better explained by TRBJ2-7, so the J call may be wrong. This CDR3 is built from 14 residues. Germline CDR1 reads SEHNR; CDR2 reads FQNEAQ (reference sequence). CDR3 bases: TGTGCCAGCAGCCTCCAGACAGGTAGCTACGAGCAGTACTTC. It codes for CASSLQTGSYEQYF.

In this sample, this clonotype turned up a few times. The chain combines TRBV7-9 with TRBJ1-6, with D possibly being TRBD1 (5 bases). V lost 7 bases and J 4 bases, leaving 11 bases between the germline ends. Germline V lookup: CDR1 SEHNR, CDR2 FQNEAQ (reference sequence). The length of the CDR3 is 14 residues. In DNA, the CDR3 is TGTGCCAGCAACCGGGACCGTTATAATTCACCCCTCCACTTT. This translates into CASNRDRYNSPLHF. The whole variable domain, filled in from reference TRBV7-9 and TRBJ1-6, reads DTGVSQNPRHKITKRGQNVTFRCDPISEHNRLYWYRQTLGQGPEFLTYFQNEAQLEKSRLLSDRFSAERPKGSFSTLEIQRTEQGDSAMYLCASNRDRYNSPLHFGNGTRLTVT.

In its sample, this clonotype was seen a few times. The chain couples TRBV15 to TRBJ2-1; D uncertain. CDR1 is LNHNV and CDR2 is YYDKDF in the germline V gene (reference sequence). This CDR3 has 11 residues. The V end lost 5 bases, the J end lost 9 bases, and 8 bases lay between the germline ends. CDR3: CATSPAVEQFF. The DNA for the CDR3 is TGTGCCACCAGCCCCGCTGTTGAGCAGTTCTTC. The variable domain in full, completed from reference TRBV15 and TRBJ2-1, reads DAMVIQNPRYQVTQFGKPVTLSCSQTLNHNVMYWYQQKSSQAPKLLFHYYDKDFNNEADTPDNFQSRRPNTSFCFLDIRSPGLGDTAMYLCATSPAVEQFFGPGTRLTVL.

This clonotype was detected only a few times. This chain uses TRBV4-1 with TRBJ2-4, with TRBD2 as a possible D gene (5 bases). The germline V gene has CDR1 MGHRA and CDR2 YSYEKL. Deletions cut 2 bases from V and 3 bases from J, with 8 bases between. The CDR3 length is 14 residues. The CDR3 loop is CASSQIGGKNIQYF. For the CDR3, the DNA is TGCGCCAGCAGCCAAATTGGAGGCAAAAACATTCAGTACTTC.

This chain uses TRBV7-9 with TRBJ2-1; possibly TRBD1 for D (6 bases). CDR1 is SEHNR and CDR2 is FQNEAQ in the germline V gene (reference sequence). Trimming shortened V by 6 bases and J by 3 bases, and 15 bases separated the two germline ends. CDR3 length: 15 residues. CDR3 DNA sequence: TGTGCCAGCAGGCCCCGACAGGACGGCTACAATGAGCAGTTCTTC. As protein: CASRPRQDGYNEQFF.

J is TRBJ2-1 and V is TRBV7-2, with 7 bases identical to TRBD2. V gave up 4 bases and J gave up 7 bases; unmatched junction bases: 7. The CDR3 sequence is 14 residues long. CDR1 and CDR2 (germline): SGHTA, FQGNSA. The CDR3 here is CASSSSGVNNEQFF. The CDR3 bases are TGTGCCAGCAGCTCCAGCGGGGTAAATAATGAGCAGTTCTTC.

Only a few counts were recorded for this clonotype. This rearrangement joins TRBV20-1 to TRBJ2-7, with 11 bases matching TRBD2. Trimming at V came to 5 bases and at J to 6 bases, leaving 15 bases not matched to a gene. The CDR3 sequence is 16 residues long. Germline V gives CDR1 DFQATT, CDR2 SNEGSKA (reference sequence). The CDR3 spells CSARRGSGGASPEQYF. CDR3 DNA sequence: TGCAGTGCTCGCAGGGGTAGCGGGGGGGCCTCTCCCGAGCAGTACTTC.

This clonotype has just a few counts. The chain carries TRBV25-1 and TRBJ1-1; no reliable D call. This CDR3 has 13 amino acids. The germline V and J ends were trimmed by 0 bases and 6 bases, with 8 bases remaining between them. Per germline, CDR1 MGHDK and CDR2 SYGVNS. In DNA form, the CDR3 reads TGTGCCAGCAGTGAATACAGCGAGGCTGAAGCTTTCTTT. Protein product: CASSEYSEAEAFF.

The gene calls are TRBV5-1 and TRBJ2-1, with D unresolved. CDR1 is SGHRS, CDR2 YFSETQ, per germline. V dropped 0 bases and J dropped 4 bases, with 11 bases sitting between them. The CDR3 sequence is 15 residues long. The CDR3 sequence is CASSLVRTVYNEQFF. Written as DNA, the CDR3 is TGCGCCAGCAGCTTGGTCAGGACCGTATACAATGAGCAGTTCTTC.

The V and J genes are TRBV7-2 and TRBJ2-3; D is perhaps TRBD1 or TRBD2 (6 bases each). CDR1 is SGHTA, CDR2 FQGNSA, per germline. V lost 4 bases, J lost 4 bases, and 15 bases lay in between. The CDR3 runs to 15 residues. DNA of the CDR3: TGTGCCAGCAGCTGGCGAGGGGGACTCGCAGATACGCAGTATTTT. This gives the protein CASSWRGGLADTQYF.

This clonotype has a handful of counts. The chain has TRBV2 and TRBJ1-2; 7 bases are shared with TRBD1. This CDR3 has 14 amino acids. V dropped 2 bases and J dropped 6; count of bases not matched to a gene: 6. Germline CDR1 reads SNHLY; CDR2 reads FYNNEI. The CDR3 DNA reads TGTGCCAGCAGTGAAACGACAGGGACGGATGGCTACACCTTC. Protein sequence: CASSETTGTDGYTF.

The chain has TRBV3-1 and TRBJ2-5; 9 bases are a match to TRBD1. The J call is in doubt because the DNA end fits TRBJ2-1 better. Looked up from germline, CDR1 is LGHDT and CDR2 is YNNKEL (reference sequence). CDR3 length equals 15 residues. CDR3 sequence: CASSQGTGAPNEQFF. The CDR3 DNA reads as TGTGCCAGCAGCCAAGGGACAGGGGCCCCCAATGAGCAGTTCTTC.